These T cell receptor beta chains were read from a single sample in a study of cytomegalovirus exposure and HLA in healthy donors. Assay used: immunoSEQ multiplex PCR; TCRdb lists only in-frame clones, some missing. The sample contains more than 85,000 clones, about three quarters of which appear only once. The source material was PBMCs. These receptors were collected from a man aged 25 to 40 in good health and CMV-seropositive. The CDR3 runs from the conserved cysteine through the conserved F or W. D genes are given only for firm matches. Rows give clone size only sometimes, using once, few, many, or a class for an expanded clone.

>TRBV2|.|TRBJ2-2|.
TGTGCCAGCAGAAGGGGGACCACCGGGGAGCTGTTTTTT
CASRRGTTGELFF
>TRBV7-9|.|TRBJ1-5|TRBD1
TGTGCCAGCAGCTTAGGAGGGGGACAGAATCAGCCCCAGCATTTT
CASSLGGGQNQPQHF
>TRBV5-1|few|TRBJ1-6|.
TGCGCCAGCAGCTTAGGCTACAGTTATAATTCACCCCTCCACTTT
CASSLGYSYNSPLHF
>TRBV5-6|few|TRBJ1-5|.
TGTGCCAGCAGCCAGGACTCGGGACAGCCCCAGCATTTT
CASSQDSGQPQHF
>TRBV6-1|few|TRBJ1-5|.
TGTGCCAGCAGTGGTAATAGGGGAGGCCAGCCCCAGCATTTT
CASSGNRGGQPQHF
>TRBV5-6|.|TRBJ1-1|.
TGTGCCAGCAGCCCGGCGGGGTGGAACACTGAAGCTTTCTTT
CASSPAGWNTEAFF
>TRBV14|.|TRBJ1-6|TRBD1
TGTGCCAGCAGCCCCACGGGACAGGGTCCTTCACCCCTCCACTTT
CASSPTGQGPSPLHF
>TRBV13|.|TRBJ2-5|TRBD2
TGTGCCAGCAGCCAAGGACTAGCGGTTGATGGGGAGACCCAGTACTTC
CASSQGLAVDGETQYF
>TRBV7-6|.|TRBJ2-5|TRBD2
TGTGCCAGCAGCTTAGTTGCTCTACCGGGGGGGCCGGGAGAGACCCAGTACTTC
CASSLVALPGGPGETQYF
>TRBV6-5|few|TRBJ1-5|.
TGTGCCAGCAGTTACTCGGAGGACTATCAGCCCCAGCATTTT
CASSYSEDYQPQHF
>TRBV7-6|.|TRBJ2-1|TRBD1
TGTGCCAGCAGCTTAGGGACAGGGGTTTTCAATGAGCAGTTCTTC
CASSLGTGVFNEQFF
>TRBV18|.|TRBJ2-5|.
TGTGCCAGCTCACCAGCCTTAGAAGAGACCCAGTACTTC
CASSPALEETQYF
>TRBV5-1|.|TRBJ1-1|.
TGCGCCAGCACCCGGGGGACGAGTAGCGGGATGAACACTGAAGCTTTCTTT
CASTRGTSSGMNTEAFF
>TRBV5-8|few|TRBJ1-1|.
TGTGCCAGCAGCTTGGACATAATGAACACTGAAGCTTTCTTT
CASSLDIMNTEAFF
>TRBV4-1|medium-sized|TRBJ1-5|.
TGCGCCAGCAGCCGGTCAGGTAGCAATCAGCCCCAGCATTTT
CASSRSGSNQPQHF
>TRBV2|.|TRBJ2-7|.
TGTGCCAGCAGCCACAGGGACACCTACGAGCAGTACTTC
CASSHRDTYEQYF
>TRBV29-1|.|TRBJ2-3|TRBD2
TGCAGCGTTGACAGAAGCCTAACTAGCGGAGGCCGGTTCACAGATACGCAGTATTTT
CSVDRSLTSGGRFTDTQYF
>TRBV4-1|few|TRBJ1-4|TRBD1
TGCGCCAGCACCTCACAGGGGGCTATAGATGAAAAACTGTTTTTT
CASTSQGAIDEKLFF
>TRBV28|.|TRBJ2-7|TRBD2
TGTGCCAGCAGCCCTCGGGGGCCGGGAGGGGGCTACGAGCAGTACTTC
CASSPRGPGGGYEQYF
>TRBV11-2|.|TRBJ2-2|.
TGTGCCAGCAGCTCAGACATCAACACCGGGGAGCTGTTTTTT
CASSSDINTGELFF
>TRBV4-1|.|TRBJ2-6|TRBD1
TGCGCCAGCAGCCAGCCGGGACAGGGTTTGTCGGGGGCCAACGTCCTGACTTTC
CASSQPGQGLSGANVLTF
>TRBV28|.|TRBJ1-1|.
TGTGCCAGCAGTTTATCAGTCGGAGACACTGAAGCTTTCTTT
CASSLSVGDTEAFF
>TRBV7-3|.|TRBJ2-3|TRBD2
TGTGCCAGCAGCCTAGCGGAAAGCACAGATACGCAGTATTTT
CASSLAESTDTQYF
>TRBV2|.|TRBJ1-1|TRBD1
TGTGCCAGCAGCCGGGACAGGGGGGGGACTGAAGCTTTCTTT
CASSRDRGGTEAFF
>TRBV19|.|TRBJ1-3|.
TGTGCCAGTAGACCTGGAGGGGACGGAAACACCATATATTTT
CASRPGGDGNTIYF
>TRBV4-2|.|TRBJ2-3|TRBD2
TGTGCCAGCAGCCTTAAGAGCGGGGGGGCCACAGATACGCAGTATTTT
CASSLKSGGATDTQYF
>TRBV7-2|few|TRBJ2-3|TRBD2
TGTGCCAGCAGCTTAGCGACCGGGACTAGCGGGGGGCCAGATACGCAGTATTTT
CASSLATGTSGGPDTQYF
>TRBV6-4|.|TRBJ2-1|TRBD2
TGTGCCAGCAGTGACTCTTTCCGACTAGCGGGGGGGCCATTAGGTGAGCAGTTCTTC
CASSDSFRLAGGPLGEQFF
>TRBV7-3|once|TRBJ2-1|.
TGTGCCAGCAGCTTAAATCCCATCCTAGAGAGCTCCTACAATGAGCAGTTCTTC
CASSLNPILESSYNEQFF
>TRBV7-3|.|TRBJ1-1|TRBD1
TGTGCCAGCAGCTTAACGGGGACAGGTAACACTGAAGCTTTCTTT
CASSLTGTGNTEAFF
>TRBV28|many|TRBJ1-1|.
TGTGCCAGCGGAAAGGGGGTGAACACTGAAGCTTTCTTT
CASGKGVNTEAFF
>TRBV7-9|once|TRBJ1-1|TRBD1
TGTTCCAGCAGCAACCAGGGGGGCACTGAAGCTTTCTTT
CSSSNQGGTEAFF
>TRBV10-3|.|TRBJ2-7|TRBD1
TGTGCCATAGGGGACAGGGGCCCTCACGAGCAGTACTTC
CAIGDRGPHEQYF
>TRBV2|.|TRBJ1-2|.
TGTGCCAGCAGTGAAGGGGCAGATTTAAGCTATGGCTACACCTTC
CASSEGADLSYGYTF
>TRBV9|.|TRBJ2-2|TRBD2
TGTGCCAGCAGCGTATTAGCGGGGGCGGGCACCGGGGAGCTGTTTTTT
CASSVLAGAGTGELFF
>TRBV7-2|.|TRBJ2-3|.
TGTGCCAGCAGCTTTGGGGGGATGGGAAGCACAGATACGCAGTATTTT
CASSFGGMGSTDTQYF
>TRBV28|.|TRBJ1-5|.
TGTGCCAGCAGTTTAGAGGCAGGGCGAATCAATCAGCCCCAGCATTTT
CASSLEAGRINQPQHF